This T cell receptor beta chain appears in the sequencing data of a study of cytomegalovirus exposure and HLA in healthy donors (dated by TCRdb to about 2017). Describing the broader study: An earlier analysis of approximately 640 of the donors reported about 250 Gb of sequence data and approximately 110 million unique TCR beta sequences from 150 million to 200 million T cells. To predict cytomegalovirus infection status, the study combined high-throughput TCR immunosequencing, statistical association of individual TCRs with disease status, and machine learning. Using immunosequencing, the study profiled T cell repertoires from 666 subjects and related those repertoires to cytomegalovirus serostatus. On average, roughly 240,000 unique TCR beta nucleotide sequences were sequenced per donor among several hundred genotyped donors of the cohort, with roughly a sixth of those sequences being non-productive. A later genetic analysis took genome-wide SNP genotypes for about 55% of the roughly 670 donors and used that subset as a discovery cohort. In addition to the first cohort of 650 to 750 subjects, a separate validation cohort of 130 or so different subjects was used. Roughly 300 gigabases of sequencing data and approximately 84 million unique TCR sequences were included in an early release covering around 600 HLA-typed donors. Of the approximately 370 genotyped donors, 65% to 90% were placed in the genetic ancestry cluster associated with self-reported Caucasian donors. An earlier analysis of 500 to 650 of the donors applied high-throughput TCR beta sequencing to assess whether each TCR beta V gene segment acted as functional or pseudogenic. In the later analysis, no new phenotypic data were used to find candidate immune exposures; instead, reliance was placed on TCR beta sequences and their occurrence across donors. The study aimed to test whether cataloging public T cell receptors could reveal signatures of past pathogen exposure. Because of strong linkage in the cohort, a few DR-DQ haplotypes were treated as single units for association and clustering. The number of donors typed differed by locus, with roughly 629-640 for A, B, C, DRB1 and DQB1, more than 500 for DQA1, over 600 for DPA1, and roughly 450 for DPB1. HLA typing included class I and class II loci at four-digit resolution. A later analysis re-analyzed previously published TCR beta repertoires from 666 donors and added high-resolution HLA genotyping to study TCR occurrence patterns. Alongside the repertoire data, information on donor age, sex, ethnicity and CMV serostatus was compiled. Every repertoire in the discovery cohort had been generated on one and the same sequencing platform. What the authors observed across the whole study: According to a later genetic analysis, donors in an Asian-associated ancestry cluster had fewer N-insertions in productive TCRs than the approximately 650-donor mean. At a false discovery rate of 0.05, a later analysis linked around 15,000 TCR beta sequences to specific HLA alleles. When HLA alleles, especially DR and DQ, strongly co-occurred, TCR associations were difficult to assign to individual alleles. Some IMGT-functional V segments, including TRBV6-2 and TRBV6-3, could not be distinguished by the 87-base-pair reads and were therefore excluded. Because counts were too low, roughly 17 rarely observed V segments, including chromosome 9 orphons, were left out of the earlier analysis of approximately 500 of the donors. Most CMV-associated TCR beta chains appeared to be HLA-restricted in a later analysis, and the HLA associations seemed to be driven largely by CMV exposure. The authors suggested that the approach could potentially be extended to other disease states and immunological phenotypes. In vitro tests confirmed that a few of the cytomegalovirus-associated TCR beta chains recognize cytomegalovirus antigens. The presence/absence analyses assumed that sequencing depth was roughly uniform across donors, and that assumption may not be true. In an earlier analysis of fewer than 700 of the donors, most TCR beta V segments appeared in productive rearrangements about 90% or about 30% of the time, broadly matching IMGT annotations. Only TCR beta chains were sequenced in this cohort, and the absence of alpha or paired-chain data limited detectable features. A later analysis reported that several top co-occurrence clusters appeared linked to parvovirus B19, influenza, CMV and Epstein-Barr virus. Most TCR sequences were seen in very few donors, while some public TCRs were found in many individuals. A later analysis found that HLA-associated TCR beta chains were more clonally expanded and had lower generation probabilities than equally common non-associated chains. In the study, approximately 160 TCR beta chains were listed as associated with cytomegalovirus. An association between a missense DCLRE1C variant and V-gene and J-gene trimming of TCR beta chains was found in a later genetic analysis and replicated in an independent cohort. Correlated functional status among segregating V segments might reflect linkage disequilibrium, but an unknown experimental factor could not be ruled out. In a later analysis, the rate of TCR association differed among HLA loci, with DRB1 alleles having the most associated TCRs and HLA-C alleles having the fewest. For the cohort, immune exposure information was limited to CMV serostatus. Cytomegalovirus status was reported to be diagnosed by the classifier with high specificity and sensitivity in both the original and validation cohorts. Because HLA typing was unavailable for some donors at each locus, only the typed subset was used in association tests. A further reported finding was that TCR beta sequences accurately predicted the HLA-A and HLA-B alleles for most subjects in the first cohort. The sequencing pipeline was judged likely to have produced a cluster of highly shared sequence variants as a technical artifact.

The germline V gene specifies MDHEN as CDR1 and SYDVKM as CDR2. Spanning cysteine to phenylalanine, the CDR3 consists of 13 amino acids. Only the CDR3 DNA stays, 39 bases, in frame from base 1. For this chain, trimming is 3 bases at the V end and 8 bases at the J end, and the number of junction bases without a gene match is 3. In regard to this clone: There is no known antigen for this receptor. Base quality data are lacking; no much larger clone is found one base away.

Library preparation used the immunoSEQ multiplex PCR assay. A mixture of 60 forward primers for TCR Vbeta segments and 13 reverse primers for TCR Jbeta segments was used in the multiplex PCR. The CDR3 region of rearranged TCR beta genes was amplified from genomic DNA by a multiplex PCR assay. Amplified TCR beta libraries were sequenced as 87-base-pair reads on the Illumina HiSeq System. In the paper's pipeline: A later analysis tallied roughly 78 million unique TCR beta chains across the 660 or so repertoires, and 10 million to 11 million of those chains were shared by two or more donors. Raw reads were error-corrected and collapsed into unique sequences with a nearest-neighbor algorithm that merged closely related sequences to remove PCR and sequencing errors. To assign V, D and J gene segments, CDR3 sequences were aligned to IMGT reference sequences. For a sequence to be retained, a match of at least six nucleotides was required to both a V gene segment and a J gene segment. A rearrangement was called productive if the CDR3 had no stop codons and remained in frame with V and J, and every other rearrangement was called non-productive. Following IMGT convention, CDR3 was defined as the stretch from the second conserved V-encoded cysteine up to the conserved J-encoded phenylalanine. The earlier analysis of about 530 of the donors excluded any sequence lacking an unambiguous match to a single V gene segment. An earlier analysis of about 600 of the donors called V segments functional above 56.7% productive rearrangements and segregating when the between-donor standard deviation exceeded 5%. A statistical classification framework was built for diagnosing cytomegalovirus status from the catalog of TCR beta chain sequences. In a later analysis, TCR nucleotide sequences were compared against IMGT/GENE-DB human TR gene sequences so that V and J genes could be assigned. The TCRdist pipeline was used in a later analysis to assign CDR3 sequences and most-parsimonious VDJ recombination scenarios. In a later analysis, every TCR beta chain was defined by the combination of its CDR3 amino acid sequence and its V-gene family, and reads without a unique V-gene family were dropped. In a later analysis, approximately 590 highly shared, low-generation-probability nucleotide sequences were removed to address suspected cross-contamination and a sequencing artifact. A later analysis calculated a clonal expansion index for each public chain from normalized within-repertoire ranks of inferred template counts. Generation probabilities in a later analysis came from a VDJ recombination model fitted to out-of-frame rearrangements, and those results were checked against IGoR. A later analysis scored TCR-TCR, TCR-HLA and TCR-CMV co-occurrence with hypergeometric tests, applying a repertoire-size bias correction to TCR pairs. False discovery rates were estimated in a later analysis by permuting HLA or CMV assignments 20 times. In a later analysis, co-occurring TCRs were grouped with DBSCAN, and TCRdist sequence similarity was added when clustering was performed within HLA-allele-positive subsets. Repertoires with fewer than 30,000 or more than 120,000 public chains, plus five repertoires with anomalous nucleotide sharing, were excluded from co-occurrence clustering. TCRdb limited this immuneACCESS table to in-frame rearrangements with V and J called. A share of clones is missing; checked studies link under half to unresolved V genes, and the rest is unexplained. V, J and clone size are those of that table, while D and trimming were read from the DNA. The sample table lists 95,000 to 150,000 clones, approximately 72% of them with a count of one. The biggest ten clones account for less than 2% of the sample.

In total, about 650 healthy bone marrow donors made up the cohort. All cohort members were sampled while nominally healthy, although unrecorded immune exposures were likely present. The donor tested CMV seronegative, placing the donor among the approximately 400 seronegative members of the cohort. A peripheral blood sample was provided by each donor, and peripheral blood mononuclear cells were used for TCR beta sequencing. Genomic DNA was extracted from the blood cell samples with the Qiagen DNeasy Blood Extraction Kit. The clonotype comes from a man aged 18 to 35 in good health and CMV-seronegative. What was sequenced was PBMCs. The chain is assembled from TRBV28 and TRBJ1-5, with 8 bases in between that match TRBD1. The DNA is as follows: TGTGCCAGCAGTTTGACAGGGGCAGAGCCCCAGCATTTT. This codes for CASSLTGAEPQHF.